The 19 T cell receptor beta chains below were found in one sample sequenced in a study of blood T cell repertoires in COVID-19. Assay: immunoSEQ multiplex PCR; the TCRdb copy retains only in-frame clones and omits some. The sample contains 200,000 to 250,000 clones, 80% to 90% of which appear only once. Material for sequencing was PBMCs or T cells enriched from blood (not recorded which). The receptors originated from a woman aged 45-65 years in a cohort exposed to, infected with or recovered from COVID-19 (not recorded which).

The V and J genes are TRBV21-1 and TRBJ2-5; the DNA was not used to check the table's D call, TRBD2. TRBV21-1 is shown as a pseudogene. The CDR3 has 17 amino acids. CDR3 amino acids: CASSKRQAGGRYETQYF. CDR3 nucleotide sequence: TGTGCCAGCAGCAAACGTCAGGCGGGGGGGCGTTATGAGACCCAGTACTTC.

This clone was seen a few times. The V gene is TRBV5-1, the J gene TRBJ1-3; D not resolved. The length of the CDR3 is 14 residues. V gave up 5 bases and J gave up 0 bases, with 9 bases separating them. Germline CDR1 and CDR2: SGHRS and YFSETQ. CDR3 amino acids: CASSETASGNTIYF. The CDR3 DNA reads as TGCGCCAGCAGTGAGACTGCCTCTGGAAACACCATATATTTT. Full variable domain (rest looked up from reference TRBV5-1 and TRBJ1-3): KAGVTQTPRYLIKTRGQQVTLSCSPISGHRSVSWYQQTPGQGLQFLFEYFSETQRNKGNFPGRFSGRQFSNSRSEMNVSTLELGDSALYLCASSETASGNTIYFGEGSWLTVV.

The rearrangement links TRBV28 to TRBJ1-3; 7 bases line up with TRBD1. CDR3 length: 15 amino acids. V gave up 6 bases and J gave up 1 base; unmatched junction bases: 6. CDR1 MDHEN and CDR2 SYDVKM come from the germline V gene. The CDR3: CASRGQNPSGNTIYF. Here the CDR3 DNA reads TGTGCCAGCAGGGGACAGAATCCTTCTGGAAACACCATATATTTT.

The rearrangement joins TRBV12-3 or TRBV12-4 to TRBJ1-1, with D unclear. Trimming stripped 7 bases from V and 0 bases from J, with 9 bases between. This CDR3 is built from 13 residues. CDR3 loop: CASTVSMNTEAFF. The CDR3 bases are TGTGCCAGCACGGTTAGTATGAACACTGAAGCTTTCTTT.

This rearrangement joins TRBV5-5 to TRBJ1-2; no clear D gene. Germline CDR1 reads SGHKS; CDR2 reads YYEKEE (reference sequence). Trimming pared 4 bases from V and 6 bases from J, leaving 16 bases between. The CDR3 is 14 amino acids. The CDR3 DNA is TGTGCCAGCAGCCTCCCCGTCGCGAGAGATGGCTACACCTTC. Protein product: CASSLPVARDGYTF.

The chain is built from TRBV5-4 and TRBJ2-7, with D possibly TRBD1 on 6 matching bases. From germline, CDR1 is SGHNT and CDR2 YYREEE (reference sequence). The ends were cut back, 4 bases at V and 0 bases at J, with 14 bases in the middle. CDR3 size: 15 residues. The CDR3: CASSRQELSSYEQYF. CDR3 DNA sequence: TGTGCCAGCAGCCGACAGGAGCTGAGCTCCTACGAGCAGTACTTC.

This clone was detected only once. The chain recombines TRBV7-8 with TRBJ2-5; 11 bases map to TRBD2. The CDR3 runs to 14 residues. Germline-derived CDR1 and CDR2 are SGHVS and FQNEAQ. V trimming: 1 base; J trimming: 5 bases; junction bases outside the gene matches: 0. CDR3 in DNA: TGTGCCAGCAGCTTAGGGACTAGCGGGGAGACCCAGTACTTC. Its protein is CASSLGTSGETQYF.

The chain carries TRBV4-2 and TRBJ1-2; 7 bases align to TRBD1. Germline CDR1 and CDR2: LGHNA and YNFKEQ. This CDR3 has 16 amino acids. J lost 3 bases, V lost 2 bases, and 9 bases had no gene match. The DNA of the CDR3 is TGTGCCAGCAGCCAACGTACAGGGGACTCCTACTATGGCTACACCTTC. This gives the protein CASSQRTGDSYYGYTF.

V usage is TRBV14 and J usage is TRBJ2-4, with a possible D match to TRBD2 (5 bases). Trimming took off 4 bases at V and 0 bases at J, with 7 bases between the two ends. Germline CDR1 is SGHDN and CDR2 is FVKESK. CDR3 length: 14 residues. The CDR3 DNA is TGTGCCAGCAGCCTCGGACTAGCCAAAAACATTCAGTACTTC. This codes for CASSLGLAKNIQYF.

The chain is built from TRBV4-1 and TRBJ1-3, with D hard to call. The CDR3 runs 15 residues. With 4 bases removed from V and 0 bases from J, the gap between germline ends came to 10 bases. Germline CDR1 MGHRA, CDR2 YSYEKL. Here the CDR3 reads CASSRSPFSGNTIYF. The CDR3 DNA sequence: TGCGCCAGCAGCCGGAGTCCTTTCTCTGGAAACACCATATATTTT.

The J gene is TRBJ1-5, the V gene TRBV18; D is possibly TRBD1 (6 bases). This CDR3 spans 15 amino acids. Germline CDR1 reads KGHSH; CDR2 reads LQKENI. V gave up 1 base and J gave up 10 bases, with 17 bases separating them. The CDR3 region has the DNA TGTGCCAGCTCACCACTCGGCCAGGGGAGGGCTCCCCAGCATTTT. It is translated as CASSPLGQGRAPQHF.

The chain carries TRBV4-3 and TRBJ2-3; 7 bases match TRBD2. With V trimmed by 0 bases and J by 1 base, 10 bases remained unmatched. This CDR3 region has 18 residues. The germline V gene has CDR1 LGHNA and CDR2 YSLEER. The chain's CDR3 is CASSQEPIREARTDTQYF. The CDR3 DNA reads as TGCGCCAGCAGCCAAGAACCAATCCGGGAGGCCCGCACAGATACGCAGTATTTT.

The V gene is TRBV18, the J gene TRBJ2-5; D is possibly TRBD1 (5 bases). Germline loops: CDR1 KGHSH, CDR2 LQKENI. The V end was cut by 5 bases, the J end by 5 bases, with 21 bases between. This CDR3 comprises 16 residues. CDR3 in amino acids: CASSRTNNRWGETQYF. The CDR3 DNA reads as TGTGCCAGCTCAAGGACGAACAATAGGTGGGGCGAGACCCAGTACTTC.

This rearrangement joins TRBV29-1 to TRBJ2-5; TRBD2 aligns across 10 bases. The CDR3 has 14 residues. Germline loops: CDR1 SQVTM, CDR2 ANQGSEA. Germline trimming cut 4 bases from V and 5 bases from J; bases unmatched to any gene: 7. The CDR3 spells CSVGLAGVGETQYF. In nucleotides, the CDR3 is TGCAGCGTTGGCCTAGCGGGGGTTGGGGAGACCCAGTACTTC.

The CDR3 nucleotides read TGCAGTGCTAGTCGGGTCAGAGGTGCAGATACGCAGTATTTT. Translated: CSASRVRGADTQYF. The rearrangement links TRBV20-1 to TRBJ2-3; D is unresolved. This CDR3 is built from 14 residues. In germline, CDR1 is DFQATT, CDR2 SNEGSKA (reference sequence). The ends were cut back, 3 bases at V and 4 bases at J, with 14 bases in the middle.

The rearrangement links TRBV9 to TRBJ1-6, with 9 positions matching TRBD1. The trim removed 3 bases at V and 9 bases at J, leaving 7 bases unmatched. This CDR3 has 15 residues. Germline loops: CDR1 SGDLS, CDR2 YYNGEE. The CDR3 DNA follows: TGTGCCAGCAGCGCAGGGACAGGGCTTTTTTCACCCCTCCACTTT. Its translation is CASSAGTGLFSPLHF.

The chain uses TRBV4-3 and TRBJ1-4; D is unclear. This CDR3 region has 16 residues. CDR1 and CDR2 from the germline V gene are LGHNA and YSLEER. Trimming removed 0 bases at V and 3 bases at J, with 11 bases between. CDR3 sequence reads: CASSQDIMRANEKLFF. The CDR3 DNA is TGCGCCAGCAGCCAAGACATCATGAGGGCTAATGAAAAACTGTTTTTT.

This sequence joins TRBV5-1 and TRBJ1-5; 9 bases line up with TRBD1. The CDR3 has 15 amino acids. Germline CDR1 SGHRS, CDR2 YFSETQ. Trimming at V came to 0 bases and at J to 6 bases, leaving 4 bases not matched to a gene. The CDR3 region is CASSLEGQGGQPQHF. The CDR3 DNA follows: TGCGCCAGCAGCTTGGAGGGACAGGGTGGTCAGCCCCAGCATTTT. Filled out from reference TRBV5-1 and TRBJ1-5, the complete variable domain reads KAGVTQTPRYLIKTRGQQVTLSCSPISGHRSVSWYQQTPGQGLQFLFEYFSETQRNKGNFPGRFSGRQFSNSRSEMNVSTLELGDSALYLCASSLEGQGGQPQHFGDGTRLSIL.

Notes on this clone: The identical CDR3 is also encoded by other nucleotide sequences in the sample. The rearrangement uses TRBV2 and TRBJ1-2; 9 nucleotides agree with TRBD1. Germline V gene sequence: CDR1 SNHLY, CDR2 FYNNEI. CDR3 length: 12 residues. V shed 6 bases and J 5 bases; nucleotides not matched to a gene: 1. This CDR3 is CASSDRGYGYTF. DNA for the CDR3: TGTGCCAGCAGCGACAGGGGGTATGGCTACACCTTC.